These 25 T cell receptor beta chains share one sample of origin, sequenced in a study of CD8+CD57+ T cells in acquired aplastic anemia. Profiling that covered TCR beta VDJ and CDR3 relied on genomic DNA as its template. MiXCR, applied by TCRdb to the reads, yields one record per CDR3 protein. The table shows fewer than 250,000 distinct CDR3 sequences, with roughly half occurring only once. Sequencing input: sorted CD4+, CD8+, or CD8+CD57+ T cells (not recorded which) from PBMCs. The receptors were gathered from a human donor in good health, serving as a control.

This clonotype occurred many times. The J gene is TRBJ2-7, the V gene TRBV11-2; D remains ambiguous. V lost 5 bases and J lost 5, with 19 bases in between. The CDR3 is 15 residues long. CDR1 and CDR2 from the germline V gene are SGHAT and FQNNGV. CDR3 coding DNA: TGTGCCAGCAGCGCAAAGGGTTCCTCAGGAGACGAGCAGTACTTC. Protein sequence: CASSAKGSSGDEQYF.

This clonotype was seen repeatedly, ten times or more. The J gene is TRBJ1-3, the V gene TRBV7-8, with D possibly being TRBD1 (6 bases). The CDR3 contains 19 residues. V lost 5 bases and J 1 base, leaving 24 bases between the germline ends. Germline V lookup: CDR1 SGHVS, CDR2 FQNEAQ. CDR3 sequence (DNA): TGTGCCAGCAGCCCCTTAGGGGGGACTGTCCTTGAATCTGGAAACACCATATATTTT. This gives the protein CASSPLGGTVLESGNTIYF.

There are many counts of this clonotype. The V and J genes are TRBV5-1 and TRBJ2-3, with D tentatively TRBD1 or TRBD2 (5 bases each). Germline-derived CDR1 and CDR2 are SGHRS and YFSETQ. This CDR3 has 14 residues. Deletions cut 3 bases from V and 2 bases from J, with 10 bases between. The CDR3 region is CASSSGTSTDTQYF. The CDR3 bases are TGCGCCAGCAGCTCCGGGACCTCCACAGATACGCAGTATTTT.

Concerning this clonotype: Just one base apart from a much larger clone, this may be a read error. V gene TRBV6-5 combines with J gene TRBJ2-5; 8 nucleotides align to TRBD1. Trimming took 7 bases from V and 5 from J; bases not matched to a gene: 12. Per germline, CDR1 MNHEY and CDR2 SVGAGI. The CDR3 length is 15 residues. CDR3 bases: TGTGCCAGCAACCCCGGGACAGGTTCCGGGGAGACCCAGTACTTC. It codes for CASNPGTGSGETQYF.

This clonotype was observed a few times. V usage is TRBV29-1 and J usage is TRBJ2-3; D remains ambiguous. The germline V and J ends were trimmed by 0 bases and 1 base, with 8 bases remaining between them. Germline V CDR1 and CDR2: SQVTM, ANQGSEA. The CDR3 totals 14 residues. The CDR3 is CSVEERMGTDTQYF. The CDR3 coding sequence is TGCAGCGTTGAAGAGCGTATGGGCACAGATACGCAGTATTTT.

CDR3 in DNA: TGTGCCACCAGTGTCGGGACAGGGAATGAAAAACTGTTTTTT. This gives the protein CATSVGTGNEKLFF. The V gene is TRBV24-1, the J gene TRBJ1-4; TRBD1 matches 9 bases. Per the germline V gene, CDR1 is KGHDR and CDR2 is SFDVKD. CDR3 length: 14 amino acids. Losses at the gene ends were 5 bases for V and 5 bases for J; bases not matched to a gene: 2.

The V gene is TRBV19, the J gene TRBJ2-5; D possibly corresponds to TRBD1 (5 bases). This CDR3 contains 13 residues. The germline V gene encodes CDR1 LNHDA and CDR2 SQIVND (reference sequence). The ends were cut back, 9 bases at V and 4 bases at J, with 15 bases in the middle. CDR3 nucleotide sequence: TGTGCCAGCAGGGCGGCGGCTGTAGAGACCCAGTACTTC. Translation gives CASRAAAVETQYF.

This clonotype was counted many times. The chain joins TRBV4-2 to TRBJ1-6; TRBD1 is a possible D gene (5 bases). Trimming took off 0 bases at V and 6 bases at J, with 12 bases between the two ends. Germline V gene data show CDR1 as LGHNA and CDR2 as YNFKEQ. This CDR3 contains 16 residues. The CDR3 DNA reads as TGTGCCAGCAGCCAAGAAACTGTTGGGACTAATTCACCCCTCCACTTT. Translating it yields CASSQETVGTNSPLHF.

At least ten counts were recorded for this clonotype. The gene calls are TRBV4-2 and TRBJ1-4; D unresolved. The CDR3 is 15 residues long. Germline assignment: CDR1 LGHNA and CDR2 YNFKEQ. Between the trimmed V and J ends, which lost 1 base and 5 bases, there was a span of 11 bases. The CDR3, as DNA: TGTGCCAGCAGCCAAGTGTCGGCAGCGAATGAAAAACTGTTTTTT. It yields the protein CASSQVSAANEKLFF.

As DNA, the CDR3 is TGCAGTGCTCCCATTAGGGCCCGTTATGAAGATACGCAGTATTTT. Translation: CSAPIRARYEDTQYF. The chain employs TRBV20-1 and TRBJ2-3; D not certain. CDR1 is DFQATT and CDR2 is SNEGSKA in the germline V gene (reference sequence). The CDR3 length is 15 residues. Trimming took 5 bases from V and 5 from J, leaving 20 bases between them.

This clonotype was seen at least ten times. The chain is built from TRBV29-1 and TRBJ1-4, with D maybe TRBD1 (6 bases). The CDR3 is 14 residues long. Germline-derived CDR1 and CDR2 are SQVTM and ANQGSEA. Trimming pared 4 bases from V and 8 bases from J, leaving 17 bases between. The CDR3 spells CSVAIGGRGEKLFF. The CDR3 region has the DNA TGCAGCGTTGCGATCGGGGGGCGAGGGGAAAAACTGTTTTTT. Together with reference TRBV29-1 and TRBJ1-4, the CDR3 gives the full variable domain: SAVISQKPSRDICQRGTSLTIQCQVDSQVTMMFWYRQQPGQSLTLIATANQGSEATYESGFVIDKFPISRPNLTFSTLTVSNMSPEDSSIYLCSVAIGGRGEKLFFGSGTQLSVL.

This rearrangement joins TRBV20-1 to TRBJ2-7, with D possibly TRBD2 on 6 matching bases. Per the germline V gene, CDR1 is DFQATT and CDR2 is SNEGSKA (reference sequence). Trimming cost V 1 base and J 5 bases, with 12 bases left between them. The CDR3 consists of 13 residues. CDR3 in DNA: TGCAGTGCTAGAGCGGGGACTTCCCACGAGCAGTACTTC. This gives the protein CSARAGTSHEQYF.

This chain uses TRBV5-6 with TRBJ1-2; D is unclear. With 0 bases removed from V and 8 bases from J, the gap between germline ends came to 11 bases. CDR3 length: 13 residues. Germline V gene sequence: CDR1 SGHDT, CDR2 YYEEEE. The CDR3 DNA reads TGTGCCAGCAGCTTGGAGGTGGCCAGGGGCTACACCTTC. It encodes CASSLEVARGYTF.

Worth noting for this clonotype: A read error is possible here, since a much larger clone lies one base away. The CDR3 DNA reads TGTGCCAGCAGCACATTAGTAACAGATACGCAGTATTTT. The encoded protein is CASSTLVTDTQYF. The chain has TRBV7-9 and TRBJ2-3; the D is unclear. Trimming removed 5 bases at V and 3 bases at J, with 9 bases between. The CDR3 has 13 amino acids. Germline V gene data show CDR1 as SEHNR and CDR2 as FQNEAQ (reference sequence).

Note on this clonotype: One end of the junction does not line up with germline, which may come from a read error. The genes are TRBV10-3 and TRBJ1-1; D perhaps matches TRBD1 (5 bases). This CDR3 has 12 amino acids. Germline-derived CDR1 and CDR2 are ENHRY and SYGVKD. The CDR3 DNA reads TGTGCCATCGGTGGGACGGGCACTGAAGCTTCCTTT. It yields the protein CAIGGTGTEASF.

CDR3 loop: CASSFASYQETQYF. In DNA form, the CDR3 reads TGTGCCAGCAGCTTTGCCTCGTACCAAGAGACCCAGTACTTC. The chain couples TRBV7-2 to TRBJ2-5; D is unclear. Trimming removed 3 bases at V and 0 bases at J, with 8 bases between. Germline values: CDR1 SGHTA, CDR2 FQGNSA. The CDR3 covers 14 residues.

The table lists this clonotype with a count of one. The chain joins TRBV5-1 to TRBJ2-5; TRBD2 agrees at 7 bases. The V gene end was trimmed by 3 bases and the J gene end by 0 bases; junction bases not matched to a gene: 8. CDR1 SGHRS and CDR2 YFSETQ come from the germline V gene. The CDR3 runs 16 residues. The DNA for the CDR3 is TGCGCCAGCAGCTCGGAGGGGACTACAAACCAAGAGACCCAGTACTTC. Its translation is CASSSEGTTNQETQYF.

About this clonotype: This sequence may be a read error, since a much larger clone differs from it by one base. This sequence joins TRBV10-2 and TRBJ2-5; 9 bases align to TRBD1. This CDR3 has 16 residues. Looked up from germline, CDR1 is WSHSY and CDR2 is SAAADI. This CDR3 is CASRQLRDRDLETRYF. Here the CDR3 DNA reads TGTGCCAGCAGACAACTCCGGGACAGGGATTTGGAGACCCGGTACTTC.

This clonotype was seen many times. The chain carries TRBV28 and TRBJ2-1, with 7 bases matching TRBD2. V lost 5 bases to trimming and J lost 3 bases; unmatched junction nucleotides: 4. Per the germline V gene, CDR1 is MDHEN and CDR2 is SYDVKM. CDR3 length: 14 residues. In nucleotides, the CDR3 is TGTGCCAGCAGTCCCGGGACTAACTACAATGAGCAGTTCTTC. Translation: CASSPGTNYNEQFF. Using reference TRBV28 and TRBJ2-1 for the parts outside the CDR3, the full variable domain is DVKVTQSSRYLVKRTGEKVFLECVQDMDHENMFWYRQDPGLGLRLIYFSYDVKMKEKGDIPEGYSVSREKKERFSLILESASTNQTSMYLCASSPGTNYNEQFFGPGTRLTVL.

This CDR3 is CASSLGRGRTDTEAFF. For the CDR3, the DNA is TGTGCCAGCAGCTTAGGTCGGGGTCGCACGGACACTGAAGCTTTCTTT. The chain joins TRBV7-9 to TRBJ1-1; no clear D. There are 16 residues in the CDR3. Trimming pared 1 base from V and 3 bases from J, leaving 15 bases between. Per the germline V gene, CDR1 is SEHNR and CDR2 is FQNEAQ (reference sequence).

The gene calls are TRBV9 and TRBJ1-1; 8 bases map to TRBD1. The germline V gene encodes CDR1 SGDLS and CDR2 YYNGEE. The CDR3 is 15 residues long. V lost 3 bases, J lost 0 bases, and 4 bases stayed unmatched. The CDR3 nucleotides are TGTGCCAGCAGCGCATCGGACAGGGTGAACACTGAAGCTTTCTTT. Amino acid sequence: CASSASDRVNTEAFF.

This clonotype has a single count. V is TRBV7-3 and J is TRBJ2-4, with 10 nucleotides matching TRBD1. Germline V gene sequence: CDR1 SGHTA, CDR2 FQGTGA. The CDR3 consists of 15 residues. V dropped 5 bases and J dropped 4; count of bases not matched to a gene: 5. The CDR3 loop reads CASSRGTGAKNIQYF. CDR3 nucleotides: TGTGCCAGCAGCCGGGGGACAGGGGCGAAAAACATTCAGTACTTC.

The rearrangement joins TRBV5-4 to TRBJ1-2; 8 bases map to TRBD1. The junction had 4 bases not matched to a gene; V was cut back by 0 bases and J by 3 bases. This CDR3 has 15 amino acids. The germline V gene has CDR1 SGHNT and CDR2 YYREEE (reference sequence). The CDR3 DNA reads TGTGCCAGCAGCTTGGCCGGACAGGGATACTATGGCTACACCTTC. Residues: CASSLAGQGYYGYTF.

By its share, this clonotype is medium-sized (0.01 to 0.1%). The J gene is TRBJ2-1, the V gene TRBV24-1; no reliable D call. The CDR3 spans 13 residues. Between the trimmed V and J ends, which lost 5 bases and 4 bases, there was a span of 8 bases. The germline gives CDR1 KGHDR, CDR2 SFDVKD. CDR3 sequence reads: CATSGRQYNEQFF. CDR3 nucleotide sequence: TGTGCCACCAGTGGTCGGCAGTACAATGAGCAGTTCTTC.

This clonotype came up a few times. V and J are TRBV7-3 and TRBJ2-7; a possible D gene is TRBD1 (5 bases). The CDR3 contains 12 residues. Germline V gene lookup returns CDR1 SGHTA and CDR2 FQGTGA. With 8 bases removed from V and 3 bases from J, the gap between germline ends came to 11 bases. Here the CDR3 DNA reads TGTGCCAGCGGGGCAAATCTCTACGAGCAGTACTTC. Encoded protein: CASGANLYEQYF.